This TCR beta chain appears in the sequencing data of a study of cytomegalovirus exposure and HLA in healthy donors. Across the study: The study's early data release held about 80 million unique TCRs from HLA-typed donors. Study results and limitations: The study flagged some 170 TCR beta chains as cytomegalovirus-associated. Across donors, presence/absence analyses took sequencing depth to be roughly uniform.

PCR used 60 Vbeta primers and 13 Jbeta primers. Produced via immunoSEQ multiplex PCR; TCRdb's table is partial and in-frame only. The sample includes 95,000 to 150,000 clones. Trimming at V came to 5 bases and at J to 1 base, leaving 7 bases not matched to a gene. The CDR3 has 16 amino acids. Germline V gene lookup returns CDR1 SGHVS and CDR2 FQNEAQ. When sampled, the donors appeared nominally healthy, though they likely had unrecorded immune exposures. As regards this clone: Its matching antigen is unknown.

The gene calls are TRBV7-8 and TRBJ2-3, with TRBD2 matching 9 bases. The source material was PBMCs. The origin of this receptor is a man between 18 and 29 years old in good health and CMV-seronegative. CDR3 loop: CASSARTSAGTDTQYF. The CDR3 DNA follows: TGTGCCAGCAGCGCTCGGACTAGCGCTGGCACAGATACGCAGTATTTT.